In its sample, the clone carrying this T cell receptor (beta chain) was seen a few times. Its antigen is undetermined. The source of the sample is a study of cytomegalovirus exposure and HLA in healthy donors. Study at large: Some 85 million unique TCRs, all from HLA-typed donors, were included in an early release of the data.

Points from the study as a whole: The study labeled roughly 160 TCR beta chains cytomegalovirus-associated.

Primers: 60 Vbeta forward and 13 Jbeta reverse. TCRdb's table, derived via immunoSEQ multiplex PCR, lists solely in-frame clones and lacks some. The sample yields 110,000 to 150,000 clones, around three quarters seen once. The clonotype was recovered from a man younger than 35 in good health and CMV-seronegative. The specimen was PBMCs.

The CDR3 reads CASSLRDREHYGYTF. The CDR3 DNA sequence: TGTGCCAGCAGCCTCCGCGACAGGGAACACTATGGCTACACCTTC. The V and J genes are TRBV5-6 and TRBJ1-2; 7 bases are a match to TRBD1. Germline V gene lookup returns CDR1 SGHDT and CDR2 YYEEEE. The V and J ends lost 4 bases and 3 bases, in that order; junction bases with no gene match: 9. The CDR3 covers 15 residues.